This T cell receptor beta chain was captured in a study of post-analysis software for immune sequencing data. The TCR beta cDNA libraries carried unique molecular identifiers. TCRdb re-called the PCR reads through MiXCR, storing one row per CDR3 protein. The sample carries 800,000 to 950,000 distinct CDR3 sequences, 53% recorded once. The sample comprised blood. This TCR derives from a girl aged 10-17 years with multiple sclerosis.

CDR3 sequence (DNA): TGTGCCAGCAGCAACACCCTGCCGGGACATCGCACAGATACGCAGTATTTT. It specifies CASSNTLPGHRTDTQYF. This sequence joins TRBV21-1 and TRBJ2-3; the table calls TRBD1, which could not be checked here. TRBV21-1 is flagged as a pseudogene. CDR3 length equals 17 residues.